This T cell receptor (beta chain) was found in a study of CD8+ T cells in alopecia areata. Whole-study context: A regimen of oral tofacitinib, 5 to 10 mg twice daily, was given to treated patients.

Broader study findings: Mice showed TCR sharing more clearly than patients did, possibly owing to HLA.

Investigators isolated RNA and reverse transcribed it into cDNA to act as the sequencing template. Data came from immunoSEQ multiplex PCR; TCRdb stores just in-frame clones and leaves some out. Among fewer than 250,000 clones listed, 50% to 70% were seen once. This clone was seen a single time. Its antigen is not identified. The V end lost 0 bases, the J end lost 11 bases, and 9 bases lay between the germline ends. This CDR3 has 13 amino acids. Germline CDR1 is SGDLS and CDR2 is YYNGEE. Starting from PBMCs, sorting isolated CD4+ and CD8+ T cells. This clonotype originated in a human donor with alopecia areata. Sequenced material: CD4+ T cells sorted from blood, taken at week 0. V is TRBV9 and J is TRBJ1-6; no clear D. The CDR3 region is CASSVDNETPLHF. The CDR3 coding sequence is TGTGCCAGCAGCGTAGATAATGAGACACCCCTCCACTTT.